This T cell receptor (beta chain) was recovered during a study of technical replicates of blood from a handful of donors. Looked up from germline, CDR1 is LGHNA and CDR2 is YNFKEQ. Trimming took 0 bases from V and 6 from J, leaving 11 bases between them. The CDR3 extends over 15 amino acids. The data were produced by immunoSEQ multiplex PCR, yet TCRdb's version contains in-frame clones alone and is incomplete. In the table there are about 59,000 clones, 75% to 90% of which are singletons. The chain couples TRBV4-2 to TRBJ2-2; D not certain. The material sequenced was PBMCs. This TCR was sampled from a human donor in good health. Some clones in this sample may be carry-over from other donors' samples. The CDR3 is CASSQDIAPPGELFF. The CDR3 DNA reads TGTGCCAGCAGCCAAGATATAGCCCCGCCCGGGGAGCTGTTTTTT.